One sample yielded the 28 T cell receptor beta chains listed below, sequenced in a study of a mutant IDH1 vaccine in newly diagnosed glioma. Their recognized antigens are unknown. Time point described: week 47, end of study. Mutant IDH1 20-mer peptide, at 300 ug, made up each vaccine dose, with topical imiquimod. Clones were sequenced by immunoSEQ multiplex PCR, and TCRdb holds only the in-frame ones, with some missing. The sample yields approximately 50,000 clones, 80% to 85% seen once. Sequences were derived from PBMCs, sampled from a glioma patient whose treatment included an IDH1 peptide vaccine. The source is a woman between 50 and 59 years old with glioma.

The chain links TRBV2 to TRBJ2-7; D not certain. CDR1 and CDR2 from the germline V gene are SNHLY and FYNNEI. This CDR3 spans 12 amino acids. The V end lost 4 bases, the J end lost 0 bases, and 4 bases lay between the germline ends. CDR3 sequence: CASSGSSYEQYF. For the CDR3, the DNA is TGTGCCAGCAGTGGCAGCTCCTACGAGCAGTACTTC.

The chain's CDR3 is CAISGLAGGRYEQFF. The CDR3 DNA follows: TGTGCCATCAGTGGACTAGCGGGGGGTCGGTATGAGCAGTTCTTC. This chain links TRBV10-3 with TRBJ2-1; 13 bases align to TRBD2. Germline-derived CDR1 and CDR2 are ENHRY and SYGVKD. This CDR3 contains 15 residues. After removal of 4 bases from V and 8 bases from J, the junction contained 5 bases not matched to a gene.

There are a few counts of this clone. The rearrangement uses TRBV19 and TRBJ1-5; no clear D gene. Trimming took off 1 base at V and 7 bases at J, with 5 bases between the two ends. The CDR3 is 12 residues long. The germline V gene has CDR1 LNHDA and CDR2 SQIVND (reference sequence). The CDR3 DNA is TGTGCCAGTAGTATAGGGTCCCAGCCCCAGCATTTT. Translated, it gives CASSIGSQPQHF.

The rearrangement joins TRBV5-1 to TRBJ2-5; 8 bases agree with TRBD2. V lost 4 bases and J lost 7; bases outside the gene matches: 21. In germline, CDR1 is SGHRS, CDR2 YFSETQ. The CDR3 consists of 18 residues. The CDR3 spells CASSPFSREAGGFSTQYF. The CDR3 bases are TGCGCCAGCAGCCCTTTTTCCCGCGAGGCGGGGGGCTTCTCGACCCAGTACTTC.

This clone has only a few counts. This chain uses TRBV4-1 with TRBJ2-2; D tentatively reads TRBD1 or TRBD2 (6 bases each). V dropped 6 bases and J dropped 2 bases, with 22 bases sitting between them. The germline gives CDR1 MGHRA, CDR2 YSYEKL. CDR3 length: 18 amino acids. The CDR3 nucleotides are TGCGCCAGCAGTCCAAGTGCCGGGGGCCGGGACAACACCGGGGAGCTGTTTTTT. Translation: CASSPSAGGRDNTGELFF.

The gene calls are TRBV7-9 and TRBJ2-3; 10 positions match TRBD2. The V and J ends lost 3 bases and 1 base, in that order; junction bases with no gene match: 4. This CDR3 has 16 amino acids. CDR1 is SEHNR, CDR2 FQNEAQ, per germline (reference sequence). CDR3 region: CASSLGLAGGTDTQYF. The DNA of the CDR3 is TGTGCCAGCAGCTTGGGCCTAGCGGGGGGCACAGATACGCAGTATTTT.

This chain links TRBV10-3 with TRBJ2-5; D gene unclear. Trimming stripped 4 bases from V and 2 bases from J, with 8 bases between. The CDR3 contains 13 residues. Germline lookup yields CDR1 ENHRY and CDR2 SYGVKD. The CDR3 is CAISGAEQETQYF. The CDR3 nucleotides read TGTGCCATCAGTGGTGCGGAACAAGAGACCCAGTACTTC.

V usage is TRBV6-1 and J usage is TRBJ2-6; no reliable D call. The CDR3 consists of 17 residues. Per germline, CDR1 MNHNS and CDR2 SASEGT. The ends were cut back, 1 base at V and 4 bases at J, with 14 bases in the middle. The CDR3 region is CASSEGLLRSGANVLTF. The CDR3 DNA reads as TGTGCCAGCAGTGAAGGTCTCCTCCGGTCCGGGGCCAACGTCCTGACTTTC.

This clone came up once. This sequence joins TRBV6-5 and TRBJ2-5; D tentatively reads TRBD1 or TRBD2 (5 bases each). The V end was cut by 6 bases, the J end by 4 bases, with 18 bases between. The germline V gene has CDR1 MNHEY and CDR2 SVGAGI. This CDR3 spans 15 amino acids. DNA for the CDR3: TGTGCCAGCAGCCCGTCATTTCAGGGAGCAGAGACCCAGTACTTC. Residues: CASSPSFQGAETQYF.

This chain links TRBV7-6 with TRBJ1-6; D possibly corresponds to TRBD1 (5 bases). Trimming took 6 bases from V and 0 from J, leaving 18 bases between them. Germline loops: CDR1 SGHVS, CDR2 FNYEAQ. The CDR3 consists of 18 residues. CDR3: CASSSGPPGGSYNSPLHF. CDR3 nucleotides: TGTGCCAGCAGTTCAGGGCCACCCGGGGGCTCCTATAATTCACCCCTCCACTTT.

V gene TRBV10-2 combines with J gene TRBJ2-3; D gene ambiguous. Trimming removed 3 bases from V and 2 bases from J, with 6 bases in between. Germline-derived CDR1 and CDR2 are WSHSY and SAAADI. CDR3 size: 13 residues. The CDR3 DNA reads as TGCGCCAGCAGTGATGGGGTCACAGATACGCAGTATTTT. The encoded protein is CASSDGVTDTQYF.

The chain links TRBV18 to TRBJ1-1, with a possible D match to TRBD1 (5 bases). The germline CDR1 and CDR2 sequences are KGHSH and LQKENI. V shed 6 bases and J shed 3 bases, with 14 bases lying between them. The CDR3 is 14 residues long. Here the CDR3 reads CASSLSDSYTEAFF. Here the CDR3 DNA reads TGTGCCAGCTCGCTAAGCGACAGCTACACTGAAGCTTTCTTT. The full variable domain, completed using reference TRBV18 and TRBJ1-1, is NAGVMQNPRHLVRRRGQEARLRCSPMKGHSHVYWYRQLPEEGLKFMVYLQKENIIDESGMPKERFSAEFPKEGPSILRIQQVVRGDSAAYFCASSLSDSYTEAFFGQGTRLTVV.

V is TRBV7-9 and J is TRBJ1-2, with D unclear. Germline V gene sequence: CDR1 SEHNR, CDR2 FQNEAQ (reference sequence). This CDR3 region has 18 residues. Trimming took off 4 bases at V and 1 base at J, with 22 bases between the two ends. The CDR3 region has the DNA TGTGCCAGCAGCTCCCCGGAGAACTTCCTTCAGGATAACTATGGCTACACCTTC. Its protein is CASSSPENFLQDNYGYTF.

V is TRBV5-1 and J is TRBJ1-2, with TRBD1 identical over 10 bases. This CDR3 region has 16 residues. Germline V gene lookup returns CDR1 SGHRS and CDR2 YFSETQ. The trim removed 1 base at V and 1 base at J, leaving 4 bases unmatched. CDR3 residues: CASSLRGQGINYGYTF. CDR3 nucleotides: TGCGCCAGCAGCTTGAGGGGACAGGGGATTAACTATGGCTACACCTTC.

The V gene is TRBV9, the J gene TRBJ1-2; D is undetermined. With 0 bases removed from V and 0 bases from J, the gap between germline ends came to 6 bases. Germline V gene lookup returns CDR1 SGDLS and CDR2 YYNGEE. CDR3 length: 14 residues. CDR3 sequence: CASSVVGANYGYTF. The DNA of the CDR3 is TGTGCCAGCAGCGTAGTGGGAGCTAACTATGGCTACACCTTC.

This chain uses TRBV5-1 with TRBJ2-3; 8 bases are a match to TRBD2. The CDR3 extends over 15 amino acids. J gave up 2 bases and V 1 base, and 3 bases lay outside the gene matches. CDR1 is SGHRS and CDR2 is YFSETQ in the germline V gene. CDR3 in DNA: TGCGCCAGCAGCTTGAGCGGGAGTCTCACAGATACGCAGTATTTT. Translated, it gives CASSLSGSLTDTQYF.

This clone was detected a few times. The rearrangement links TRBV14 to TRBJ1-1; tentatively, D is TRBD1 (5 bases). The CDR3 extends over 15 amino acids. CDR1 is SGHDN and CDR2 is FVKESK in the germline V gene. Trimming left V 4 bases short and J 5 bases short, with 17 bases between. The CDR3 reads CASSPPTGGWTEAFF. CDR3 DNA sequence: TGTGCCAGCAGCCCCCCGACCGGGGGGTGGACTGAAGCTTTCTTT.

V usage is TRBV2 and J usage is TRBJ1-2; D uncertain. Germline values: CDR1 SNHLY, CDR2 FYNNEI. V lost 5 bases and J lost 7, with 14 bases in between. CDR3 length equals 13 residues. The CDR3 region is CASSPDLGLGYTF. The CDR3 nucleotides read TGTGCCAGCAGTCCGGACCTGGGTCTTGGCTACACCTTC.

V is TRBV5-4 and J is TRBJ2-2, with TRBD1 as a possible D gene (5 bases). Per germline, CDR1 SGHNT and CDR2 YYREEE (reference sequence). The CDR3 has 18 residues. V lost 0 bases and J lost 3, with 18 bases in between. The CDR3 nucleotides read TGTGCCAGCAGCTTGGAAGTAGGGGCGAAAGGATACACCGGGGAGCTGTTTTTT. Translation gives CASSLEVGAKGYTGELFF. The complete variable domain, with remaining parts taken from reference TRBV5-4 and TRBJ2-2, reads ETGVTQSPTHLIKTRGQQVTLRCSSQSGHNTVSWYQQALGQGPQFIFQYYREEENGRGNFPPRFSGLQFPNYSSELNVNALELDDSALYLCASSLEVGAKGYTGELFFGEGSRLTVL.

The sample holds one count of this clone. The genes are TRBV7-2 and TRBJ1-6, with D unclear. Germline CDR1 is SGHTA and CDR2 is FQGNSA. Trimming pared 2 bases from V and 10 bases from J, leaving 15 bases between. The CDR3 is made up of 15 amino acids. CDR3 DNA sequence: TGTGCCAGCAGCTTACTTTCCGTAGGGAACTCACCCCTCCACTTT. Amino acids: CASSLLSVGNSPLHF. Full variable domain (remainder filled in from reference TRBV7-2 and TRBJ1-6): GAGVSQSPSNKVTEKGKDVELRCDPISGHTALYWYRQSLGQGLEFLIYFQGNSAPDKSGLPSDRFSAERTGGSVSTLTIQRTQQEDSAVYLCASSLLSVGNSPLHFGNGTRLTVT.

The chain is built from TRBV4-1 and TRBJ2-1, with TRBD2 matching 8 bases. J was trimmed by 2 bases and V by 2 bases; bases with no gene match: 8. This CDR3 comprises 17 residues. Germline V lookup: CDR1 MGHRA, CDR2 YSYEKL. The chain's CDR3 is CASSQLYGSGTYNEQFF. CDR3 nucleotide sequence: TGCGCCAGCAGCCAATTATACGGTAGCGGGACCTACAATGAGCAGTTCTTC.

DNA for the CDR3: TGCAGCGTTGATAAGGGCACCTCTGGAAACACCATATATTTT. Translated: CSVDKGTSGNTIYF. This chain connects TRBV29-1 to TRBJ1-3; D not certain. The CDR3 covers 14 residues. V lost 3 bases, J lost 0 bases, and 9 bases lay in between. Germline V gene lookup returns CDR1 SQVTM and CDR2 ANQGSEA.

The V call is TRBV5-6, the J call TRBJ2-3; D not resolved. The CDR3 is 14 residues long. The ends were cut back, 4 bases at V and 2 bases at J, with 11 bases in the middle. Germline V lookup: CDR1 SGHDT, CDR2 YYEEEE. The CDR3 DNA sequence: TGTGCCAGCAGCCTGACGGCGGTCACAGATACGCAGTATTTT. Its translation is CASSLTAVTDTQYF. The complete variable domain, with remaining parts taken from reference TRBV5-6 and TRBJ2-3, reads DAGVTQSPTHLIKTRGQQVTLRCSPKSGHDTVSWYQQALGQGPQFIFQYYEEEERQRGNFPDRFSGHQFPNYSSELNVNALLLGDSALYLCASSLTAVTDTQYFGPGTRLTVL.

CDR3 nucleotides: TGTGCCAGTACCCCAAAACAGGGGAACTATGGCTACACCTTC. The encoded protein is CASTPKQGNYGYTF. This rearrangement joins TRBV19 to TRBJ1-2; 7 positions match TRBD1. Germline CDR1 and CDR2: LNHDA and SQIVND (reference sequence). The CDR3 is 14 residues long. Germline trimming cut 7 bases from V and 2 bases from J; bases unmatched to any gene: 7.

J is TRBJ2-7 and V is TRBV6-1; 9 bases agree with TRBD1. This CDR3 is built from 15 residues. Germline V gene data show CDR1 as MNHNS and CDR2 as SASEGT. The J segment lost 1 base and the V segment lost 6 bases, leaving 7 bases of the junction unmatched. The CDR3 sequence is CASSPGTGLSYEQYF. CDR3 bases: TGTGCCAGCAGCCCCGGGACAGGGTTGTCCTACGAGCAGTACTTC.

The chain recombines TRBV29-1 with TRBJ1-2; TRBD1 matches 7 bases. Germline V CDR1 and CDR2: SQVTM, ANQGSEA. There are 16 residues in the CDR3. V shed 0 bases, J shed 2 bases, and the junction held 9 bases outside the gene matches. The CDR3 protein is CSVEDFIQGFNYGYTF. The CDR3 DNA sequence: TGCAGCGTTGAAGACTTTATACAGGGGTTCAACTATGGCTACACCTTC.

The chain has TRBV10-2 and TRBJ2-2; possible D gene TRBD2, 5 bases. The CDR3 is 17 residues long. Germline values: CDR1 WSHSY, CDR2 SAAADI. The V end was cut by 0 bases, the J end by 1 base, with 12 bases between. This CDR3 is CASSESLGAGNTGELFF. The CDR3 bases are TGCGCCAGCAGTGAGTCGTTGGGCGCGGGGAACACCGGGGAGCTGTTTTTT.

V and J are TRBV25-1 and TRBJ1-1, with a tentative D call TRBD1 (5 bases). Trimming left V 2 bases short and J 5 bases short, with 12 bases between. The germline V gene has CDR1 MGHDK and CDR2 SYGVNS. This CDR3 contains 14 residues. This CDR3 reads CASSEARAPTEAFF. CDR3 coding DNA: TGTGCCAGCAGTGAAGCCAGGGCCCCAACTGAAGCTTTCTTT.